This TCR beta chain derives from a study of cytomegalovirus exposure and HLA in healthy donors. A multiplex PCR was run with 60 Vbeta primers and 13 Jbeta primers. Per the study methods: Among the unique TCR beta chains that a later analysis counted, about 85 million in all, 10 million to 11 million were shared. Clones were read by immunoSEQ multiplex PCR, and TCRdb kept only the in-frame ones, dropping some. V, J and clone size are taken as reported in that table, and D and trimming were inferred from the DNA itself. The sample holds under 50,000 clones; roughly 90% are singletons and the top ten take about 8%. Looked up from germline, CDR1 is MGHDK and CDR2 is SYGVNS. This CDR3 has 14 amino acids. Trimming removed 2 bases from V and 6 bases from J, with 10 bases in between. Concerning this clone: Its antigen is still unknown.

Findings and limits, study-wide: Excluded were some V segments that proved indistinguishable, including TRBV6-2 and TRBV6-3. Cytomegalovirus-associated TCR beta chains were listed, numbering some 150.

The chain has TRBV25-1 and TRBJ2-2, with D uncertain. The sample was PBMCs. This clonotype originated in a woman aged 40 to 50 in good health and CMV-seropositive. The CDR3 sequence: CASSEAGSAGELFF. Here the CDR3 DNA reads TGTGCCAGCAGTGAAGCAGGCTCGGCCGGGGAGCTGTTTTTT.